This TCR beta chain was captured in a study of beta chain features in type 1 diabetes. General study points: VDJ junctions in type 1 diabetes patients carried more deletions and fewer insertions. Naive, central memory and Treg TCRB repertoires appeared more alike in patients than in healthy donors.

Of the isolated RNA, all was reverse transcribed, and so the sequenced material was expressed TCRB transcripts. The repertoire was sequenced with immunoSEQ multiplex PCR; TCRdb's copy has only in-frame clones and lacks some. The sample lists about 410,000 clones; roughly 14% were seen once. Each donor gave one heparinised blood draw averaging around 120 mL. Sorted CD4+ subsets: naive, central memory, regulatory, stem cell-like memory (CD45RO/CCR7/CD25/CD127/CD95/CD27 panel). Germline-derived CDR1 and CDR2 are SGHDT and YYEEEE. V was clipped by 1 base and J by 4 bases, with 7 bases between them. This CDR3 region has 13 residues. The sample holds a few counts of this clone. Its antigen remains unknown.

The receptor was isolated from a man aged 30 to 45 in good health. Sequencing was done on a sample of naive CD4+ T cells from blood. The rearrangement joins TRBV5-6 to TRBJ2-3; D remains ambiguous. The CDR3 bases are TGTGCCAGCAGCTTGTCCTGGGCAGATACGCAGTATTTT. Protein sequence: CASSLSWADTQYF.